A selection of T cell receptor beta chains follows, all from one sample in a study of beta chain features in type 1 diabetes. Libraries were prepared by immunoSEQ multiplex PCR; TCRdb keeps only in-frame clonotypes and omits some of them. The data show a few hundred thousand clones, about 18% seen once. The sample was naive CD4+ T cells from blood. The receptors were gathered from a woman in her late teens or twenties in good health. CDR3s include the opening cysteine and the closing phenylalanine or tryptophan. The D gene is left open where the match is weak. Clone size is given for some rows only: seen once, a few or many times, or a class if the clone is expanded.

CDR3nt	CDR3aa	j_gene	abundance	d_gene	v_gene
TGTGCCAGCAGCCCTGGACAGACCTACGAGCAGTACTTC	CASSPGQTYEQYF	TRBJ2-7	few	-	TRBV4-2
TGTGCCAGCAGCCCGCGACAGGGTTACCACGAGCAGTACTTC	CASSPRQGYHEQYF	TRBJ2-7	few	TRBD1	TRBV7-2
TGTGCCAGCAGCGGCGGGACAGTAAAATATGGCTACACCTTC	CASSGGTVKYGYTF	TRBJ1-2	-	TRBD1	TRBV7-2
TGTGCCAGCAGCTTAGAACGATTCCAGAACTATGGCTACACCTTC	CASSLERFQNYGYTF	TRBJ1-2	-	-	TRBV7-8
TGTGCCGGGTCCTTTGAGCGGGGCACAGATACGCAGTATTTT	CAGSFERGTDTQYF	TRBJ2-3	-	-	TRBV2
TGTGCCAGCAGTTTACAGGGTGCTGGGGCCAACGTCCTGACTTTC	CASSLQGAGANVLTF	TRBJ2-6	-	-	TRBV27
TGTGCCAGCAGTAACACCGGACAAGTGGAAAAACTGTTTTTT	CASSNTGQVEKLFF	TRBJ1-4	-	-	TRBV6-6
TGCGCCACCAGGGATGGAGGGACGACTAACTATGGCTACACCTTC	CATRDGGTTNYGYTF	TRBJ1-2	few	-	TRBV5-1
TGTGCCAGCAGTGCTAGGACAGCAGCTGAAGCTTTCTTT	CASSARTAAEAFF	TRBJ1-1	few	-	TRBV2
TGCAGCGGCCGGGACACGAACACTGAAGCTTTCTTT	CSGRDTNTEAFF	TRBJ1-1	few	-	TRBV29-1
TGCGCCAGCAGCCCCGGGACTGCACTAAGCTCCTACAATGAGCAGTTCTTC	CASSPGTALSSYNEQFF	TRBJ2-1	-	-	TRBV4-1
TGTGCCAGCAGCTTTAGGGGATTGTCCAACTATGGCTACACCTTC	CASSFRGLSNYGYTF	TRBJ1-2	-	-	TRBV5-4
TGTGCCATCAGTGAAGGGGATACTAGCACAGATACGCAGTATTTT	CAISEGDTSTDTQYF	TRBJ2-3	few	-	TRBV10-3
TGTGCCAGTTTACGCTTTGTGTCGGGTGAAGCTTTCTTT	CASLRFVSGEAFF	TRBJ1-1	-	-	TRBV6-5
TGTGCCAGCACAGACCATAAGAGGGGGCCCGACCAAGAGACCCAGTACTTC	CASTDHKRGPDQETQYF	TRBJ2-5	few	TRBD1	TRBV28
TGCAGCGTCCTAAGCTTCCCCGAAAACATTCAGTACTTC	CSVLSFPENIQYF	TRBJ2-4	-	-	TRBV29-1
TGTGCCAGCAGCGTAGCCGGGAGAACCCAAGAGACCCAGTACTTC	CASSVAGRTQETQYF	TRBJ2-5	-	-	TRBV9
TGTGCCTGGAACAGGAATTCACCCCTCCACTTT	CAWNRNSPLHF	TRBJ1-6	-	-	TRBV30
TGCGCCAGCAGCCACCTCGTTAGCGGGGGGAACACCGGGGAGCTGTTTTTT	CASSHLVSGGNTGELFF	TRBJ2-2	-	TRBD2	TRBV4-3
TGCGCCAGCAGCTCGAACCCGGGACAGGACTATGGCTACACCTTC	CASSSNPGQDYGYTF	TRBJ1-2	-	TRBD1	TRBV5-1
TGTGCCAGCAGCTATCGACAGGGAAATCAGCCCCAGCATTTT	CASSYRQGNQPQHF	TRBJ1-5	few	TRBD1	TRBV7-2
TGCGCCAGCAGCTTATACACAGGGGCTCAGCCCCAGCATTTT	CASSLYTGAQPQHF	TRBJ1-5	few	TRBD1	TRBV5-1
TGCGCCAGCAGCTTCTCGACAGGGGGCGGCGAGCAGTACTTC	CASSFSTGGGEQYF	TRBJ2-7	-	TRBD1	TRBV5-1
TGTGCCAGCAGCTTTGGACTGGCCAGGGGGTTCTTC	CASSFGLARGFF	TRBJ2-1	-	-	TRBV7-9
TGCGCCAGCAGCTTGAGAGACAGCTATGGCTACACCTTC	CASSLRDSYGYTF	TRBJ1-2	once	-	TRBV5-1
TGTGCCAGCAGTGATCAGGGGGGAAGAGCTTTCTTT	CASSDQGGRAFF	TRBJ1-1	-	TRBD1	TRBV25-1
TGTGCCAGCAGAGGGGACATCCTGAGGGAGCAGTACTTC	CASRGDILREQYF	TRBJ2-7	few	-	TRBV28
TGTGCCAGCAGCCTTGGACAGAGTAATTCACCCCTCCACTTT	CASSLGQSNSPLHF	TRBJ1-6	-	-	TRBV7-9
TGTGCCAGCAGGGGAAGCGGGAGTAAGGGTTGGAATGAGCAGTTCTTC	CASRGSGSKGWNEQFF	TRBJ2-1	-	TRBD2	TRBV14
TGTGCCAGCAGTTCGACAGCGAGCACAGATACGCAGTATTTT	CASSSTASTDTQYF	TRBJ2-3	few	-	TRBV6-5
TGTGCCAGCAGCTTAGGGGGGACAGTTGAAGCTTTCTTT	CASSLGGTVEAFF	TRBJ1-1	few	TRBD1	TRBV7-9
TGTGCCTGGAGTGCCCCTCGACTTAGGCTCCACTTT	CAWSAPRLRLHF	TRBJ1-6	few	-	TRBV30
TGTGCCAGCAGCTTAGATCCGGTGGTGGTGTCCTACAATGAGCAGTTCTTC	CASSLDPVVVSYNEQFF	TRBJ2-1	few	-	TRBV11-2
TGTGCCAGCAGCAGGGGGATTTTGGAGCAGTACTTC	CASSRGILEQYF	TRBJ2-7	-	TRBD1	TRBV6-1
TGCGCCAGCAGCTATGGACAGTCCCCAGGGACCCAGTACTTC	CASSYGQSPGTQYF	TRBJ2-5	few	-	TRBV5-1
TGTGCCAGCAGCACGACTAGTGGCGAGACCCAGTACTTC	CASSTTSGETQYF	TRBJ2-5	few	-	TRBV9
TGCAGCGCCTTGTCGGGGATGGGGCAGCCCCAGCATTTT	CSALSGMGQPQHF	TRBJ1-5	-	-	TRBV29-1
TGTGCCAGCAGGGGAGCGGGGGCCCCCTACAATGAGCAGTTCTTC	CASRGAGAPYNEQFF	TRBJ2-1	-	TRBD2	TRBV7-2
TGTGCCAGCAGCCGACGACAGGGCCAGAACACTGAAGCTTTCTTT	CASSRRQGQNTEAFF	TRBJ1-1	few	TRBD1	TRBV11-1
TGCAGCGTCTTTGTCGGGGGAGAGGCTGAAGCTTTCTTT	CSVFVGGEAEAFF	TRBJ1-1	-	-	TRBV29-1
TGTGCCTGGAGCGCCGGGACTCTGCAGTACTTC	CAWSAGTLQYF	TRBJ2-7	few	-	TRBV30
TGCGCCAGCAGCTTGGGGGGAGCGATAAACATTCAGTACTTC	CASSLGGAINIQYF	TRBJ2-4	-	-	TRBV5-1
TGCGCCAGCAGCCAAGGGAGCGGGGGGAGGAACACTGAAGCTTTCTTT	CASSQGSGGRNTEAFF	TRBJ1-1	-	-	TRBV4-3
TGCGCCAGCAGCTACCGACAGGGAAACTATGGCTACACCTTC	CASSYRQGNYGYTF	TRBJ1-2	-	TRBD1	TRBV5-1
TGTGCCAGTAGTACAATCGGGAGCTCCTACGAGCAGTACTTC	CASSTIGSSYEQYF	TRBJ2-7	few	-	TRBV19
TGTGCCATCAGTAAACAGGGGGCGTCCCATGGCTACACCTTC	CAISKQGASHGYTF	TRBJ1-2	-	TRBD1	TRBV10-3
TGTGCCAGTAGTATAGAGGCGGAAAACATTCAGTACTTC	CASSIEAENIQYF	TRBJ2-4	few	-	TRBV19
TGTGCCAGTACTAGTCCCTCCTCCTACGAGCAGTACTTC	CASTSPSSYEQYF	TRBJ2-7	-	-	TRBV19